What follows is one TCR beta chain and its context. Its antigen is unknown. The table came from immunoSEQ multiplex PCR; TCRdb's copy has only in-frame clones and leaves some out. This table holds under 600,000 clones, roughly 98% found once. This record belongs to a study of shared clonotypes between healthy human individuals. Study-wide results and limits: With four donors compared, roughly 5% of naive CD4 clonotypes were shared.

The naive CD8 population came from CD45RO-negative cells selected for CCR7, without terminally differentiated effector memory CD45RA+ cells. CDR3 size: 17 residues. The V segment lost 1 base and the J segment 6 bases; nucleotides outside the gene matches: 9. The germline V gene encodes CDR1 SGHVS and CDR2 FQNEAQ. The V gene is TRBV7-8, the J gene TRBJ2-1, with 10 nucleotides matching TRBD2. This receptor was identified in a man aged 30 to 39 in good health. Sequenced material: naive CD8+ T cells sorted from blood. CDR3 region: CASSLEPFVAGGNEQFF. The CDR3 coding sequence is TGTGCCAGCAGCTTAGAACCCTTTGTAGCGGGAGGCAATGAGCAGTTCTTC. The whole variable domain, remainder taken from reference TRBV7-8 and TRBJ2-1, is GAGVSQSPRYKVAKRGQDVALRCDPISGHVSLFWYQQALGQGPEFLTYFQNEAQLDKSGLPSDRFFAERPEGSVSTLKIQRTQQEDSAVYLCASSLEPFVAGGNEQFFGPGTRLTVL.